This TCR beta chain was profiled in a study of blood T cell repertoires in COVID-19. Study details: Samples came from the United States, Italy and Spain, spanning acute and convalescent COVID-19. Nucleic acid was either cDNA or gDNA, and it came from T cells, B-cell-depleted T cells, or PBMCs.

The germline V gene encodes CDR1 SGHRS and CDR2 YFSETQ. The CDR3 runs to 15 residues. The junction had 2 bases not matched to a gene; V was cut back by 0 bases and J by 5 bases. Here immunoSEQ multiplex PCR was the method, and the copy in TCRdb shows in-frame clones only, minus some. The table lists about 39,000 clones, roughly 92% of them singletons. The chain uses TRBV5-1 and TRBJ1-5, with 10 bases matching TRBD1. The sequence was collected from a middle-aged man with active COVID-19. The specimen sequenced was peripheral blood. In DNA form, the CDR3 reads TGCGCCAGCAGCTTGGGAGGGACAGGGGATCAGCCCCAGCATTTT. It codes for CASSLGGTGDQPQHF.